The 5 T cell receptor beta chains below were found in one sample sequenced in a study of blood T cell repertoires in COVID-19. Here immunoSEQ multiplex PCR was the method, and the copy in TCRdb shows in-frame clones only, minus some. The sample lists about 200,000 clones; roughly 82% were seen once. Source material: PBMCs or T cells enriched from blood (not recorded which). All receptors come from a man in his forties with acute COVID-19.

The V and J genes are TRBV5-6 and TRBJ1-2; 10 nucleotides align to TRBD1. This CDR3 is built from 14 residues. V gave up 5 bases and J gave up 8 bases; unmatched junction bases: 9. The germline V gene has CDR1 SGHDT and CDR2 YYEEEE. CDR3 in DNA: TGTGCCAGCAGTAGAGAGACAGGGGGCTGGGGCTACACCTTC. Translated, it gives CASSRETGGWGYTF.

V usage is TRBV11-2 and J usage is TRBJ2-5; 9 nucleotides match TRBD2. The germline CDR1 and CDR2 sequences are SGHAT and FQNNGV. The CDR3 loop spans 15 amino acids. After removal of 4 bases from V and 5 bases from J, the junction contained 8 bases not matched to a gene. CDR3 region: CASSSPLAGVETQYF. The DNA for the CDR3 is TGTGCCAGCAGCTCCCCGTTAGCGGGGGTGGAGACCCAGTACTTC.

The chain couples TRBV4-2 to TRBJ1-6; TRBD1 might be the D (6 bases). V was trimmed by 0 bases and J by 7 bases, leaving 10 bases between them. Germline-derived CDR1 and CDR2 are LGHNA and YNFKEQ. This CDR3 has 15 amino acids. CDR3 protein: CASSQDGQRNSPLHF. CDR3 in DNA: TGTGCCAGCAGCCAAGATGGACAGAGAAATTCACCCCTCCACTTT.

The rearrangement uses TRBV19 and TRBJ2-1, with a weak D call TRBD1 (5 bases). The CDR3 totals 13 residues. V was cut by 5 bases and J by 8 bases, with 13 bases left in between. The germline CDR1 and CDR2 sequences are LNHDA and SQIVND (reference sequence). CDR3 in DNA: TGTGCCAGTAGTTACCAGGGTTTAGATGAGCAGTTCTTC. It yields the protein CASSYQGLDEQFF.

V gene TRBV7-9 combines with J gene TRBJ2-1; the match to TRBD2 covers 14 bases. V shed 0 bases, J shed 15 bases, and the junction held 7 bases outside the gene matches. The CDR3 length is 15 residues. Germline values: CDR1 SEHNR, CDR2 FQNEAQ (reference sequence). CDR3 sequence: CASSLASGTSGRRFF. The CDR3 nucleotides are TGTGCCAGCAGCTTAGCCTCGGGGACTAGCGGGAGACGGTTCTTC. The complete variable domain, with remaining parts taken from reference TRBV7-9 and TRBJ2-1, reads DTGVSQNPRHKITKRGQNVTFRCDPISEHNRLYWYRQTLGQGPEFLTYFQNEAQLEKSRLLSDRFSAERPKGSFSTLEIQRTEQGDSAMYLCASSLASGTSGRRFFGPGTRLTVL.